The 12 T cell receptor beta chains reported below all come from one sample, sequenced in a study of blood T cell repertoires in COVID-19. TCRdb keeps only in-frame clones here, not all; method: immunoSEQ multiplex PCR. Of fewer than 200,000 clones in the sample, around 83% are singletons; the top ten hold around a fifth. The source material was peripheral blood. The receptors shown here come from a woman in her 70s who had recovered from COVID-19.

V and J are TRBV19 and TRBJ1-2, with no clear D. The CDR3 extends over 17 amino acids. The V end was cut by 6 bases, the J end by 0 bases, with 20 bases between. In germline, CDR1 is LNHDA, CDR2 SQIVND (reference sequence). CDR3 region: CASSRWAEMATNYGYTF. In DNA form, the CDR3 reads TGTGCCAGTAGCCGGTGGGCAGAAATGGCAACTAACTATGGCTACACCTTC. The full variable domain, in which reference TRBV19 and TRBJ1-2 provide the parts outside the CDR3, is DGGITQSPKYLFRKEGQNVTLSCEQNLNHDAMYWYRQDPGQGLRLIYYSQIVNDFQKGDIAEGYSVSREKKESFPLTVTSAQKNPTAFYLCASSRWAEMATNYGYTFGSGTRLTVV.

The rearrangement joins TRBV7-3 to TRBJ2-3; D call uncertain. This CDR3 region has 13 residues. The germline V gene encodes CDR1 SGHTA and CDR2 FQGTGA. V dropped 6 bases and J dropped 1 base, with 8 bases sitting between them. The CDR3 loop reads CASRGSRTDTQYF. For the CDR3, the DNA is TGTGCCAGCAGGGGTAGCCGCACAGATACGCAGTATTTT.

The V gene is TRBV5-5, the J gene TRBJ1-4; no clear D gene. V shed 6 bases and J shed 6 bases, with 18 bases lying between them. CDR1 and CDR2 (germline): SGHKS, YYEKEE (reference sequence). There are 15 residues in the CDR3. The CDR3 sequence is CASTLGPAEDEKLFF. The CDR3 nucleotides read TGTGCCAGCACCCTGGGTCCGGCAGAGGATGAAAAACTGTTTTTT.

CDR3 DNA: TGTGCCAGCAGCCAAGTTTGGGCCCTGAATGGCTACACCTTC. Translated: CASSQVWALNGYTF. The chain is built from TRBV3-1 (or the pseudogene TRBV3-2) and TRBJ1-2; D uncertain. Trimming left V 1 base short and J 6 bases short, with 12 bases between. The CDR3 is 14 amino acids. CDR1 and CDR2 from the germline V gene are LGHDT and YNNKEL (reference sequence).

This clone has only one observation. The V gene is TRBV7-9, the J gene TRBJ2-2; TRBD1 might be the D (6 bases). CDR1 is SEHNR and CDR2 is FQNEAQ in the germline V gene (reference sequence). The CDR3 length is 16 residues. V was pared by 5 bases and J by 2 bases, with 15 bases between. The CDR3 nucleotides read TGTGCCAGCAGCCGGACTCCGGGACACAACACCGGGGAGCTGTTTTTT. It codes for CASSRTPGHNTGELFF.

The chain joins TRBV7-9 to TRBJ1-5; possibly TRBD1 for D (5 bases). V lost 1 base, J lost 1 base, and 11 bases lay in between. Germline V gives CDR1 SEHNR, CDR2 FQNEAQ (reference sequence). The CDR3 is made up of 16 amino acids. Here the CDR3 DNA reads TGTGCCAGCAGCTTAGTAACAGGCATAAGCAATCAGCCCCAGCATTTT. Translation gives CASSLVTGISNQPQHF.

The chain is built from TRBV6-5 and TRBJ1-5; a possible D gene is TRBD1 (5 bases). V lost 3 bases and J lost 5, with 14 bases in between. This CDR3 comprises 15 residues. CDR1 is MNHEY and CDR2 is SVGAGI in the germline V gene. The CDR3 reads CASSYAAGRDQPQHF. For the CDR3, the DNA is TGTGCCAGCAGTTATGCGGCAGGGAGGGATCAGCCCCAGCATTTT.

CDR3 amino acids: CASSRRDTRGWVTEAFF. CDR3 coding DNA: TGTGCCAGCAGCCGCCGGGACACCCGAGGTTGGGTCACTGAAGCTTTCTTT. The rearrangement joins TRBV6-2 or TRBV6-3 to TRBJ1-1; the D gene is possibly TRBD1 (6 bases). CDR3 length: 17 residues. V lost 6 bases and J lost 4, with 24 bases in between. Germline CDR1 MNHEY, CDR2 SVGEGT.

The chain couples TRBV2 to TRBJ2-6; a weak D match, TRBD1 (6 bases). CDR3 length: 14 residues. V was pared by 4 bases and J by 5 bases, with 9 bases between. CDR1 and CDR2 (germline): SNHLY, FYNNEI. The CDR3 is CASSAGVWANVLTF. As DNA, the CDR3 is TGTGCCAGCAGTGCAGGGGTGTGGGCCAACGTCCTGACTTTC. The full variable domain, in which reference TRBV2 and TRBJ2-6 provide the parts outside the CDR3, is EPEVTQTPSHQVTQMGQEVILRCVPISNHLYFYWYRQILGQKVEFLVSFYNNEISEKSEIFDDQFSVERPDGSNFTLKIRSTKLEDSAMYFCASSAGVWANVLTFGAGSRLTVL.

The chain uses TRBV7-9 and TRBJ2-1; tentatively, D is TRBD2 (5 bases). Germline V gene lookup returns CDR1 SEHNR and CDR2 FQNEAQ (reference sequence). The V and J ends lost 7 bases and 4 bases respectively, with 11 bases between them. There are 13 residues in the CDR3. CDR3 protein: CASTPTGYNEQFF. The DNA of the CDR3 is TGTGCCAGCACCCCAACGGGATACAATGAGCAGTTCTTC.

The chain combines TRBV27 with TRBJ1-1; unclear D gene. The CDR3 is 16 residues long. V gave up 5 bases and J gave up 6 bases, with 22 bases separating them. CDR1 and CDR2 from the germline V gene are MNHEY and SMNVEV (reference sequence). CDR3 nucleotides: TGTGCCAGCAGTCCCACCGCGGGCCCATCCAGACCTGAAGCTTTCTTT. Translating gives CASSPTAGPSRPEAFF.

This rearrangement joins TRBV5-1 to TRBJ2-5; weak D call: TRBD1 (6 bases). This CDR3 has 15 amino acids. V was pared by 1 base and J by 5 bases, with 15 bases between. CDR1 SGHRS and CDR2 YFSETQ come from the germline V gene. This chain's CDR3 is CASSLSGWQGETQYF. DNA for the CDR3: TGCGCCAGCAGCTTGTCGGGGTGGCAGGGGGAGACCCAGTACTTC.